The clone carrying this T cell receptor beta chain was seen ten or more times. The data were taken from a study of T cells in Graves' hyperthyroidism and ophthalmopathy. The CDR3 totals 14 residues. The germline V gene has CDR1 SGHTA and CDR2 FQGTGA. Trimming removed 5 bases from V and 5 bases from J, with 15 bases in between. RNA transcripts were the template for amplifying TCR beta CDR3 regions. The HTBI primer set was used in a first-round RT-PCR of the TCR CDR3. A single record per CDR3 protein comes from TCRdb applying MiXCR to the multiplex PCR reads. The table records about 360,000 distinct CDR3 sequences, roughly 19% of them present only once.

Sequencing was carried out using blood. The rearrangement uses TRBV7-3 and TRBJ2-5, with D possibly being TRBD1 or TRBD2 (5 bases each). The clonotype comes from a woman between 18 and 30 years old with Graves' hyperthyroidism. CDR3 in DNA: TGTGCCAGCAGCCGACTGGGGGAAGGGGAGACCCAGTACTTC. This gives the protein CASSRLGEGETQYF.